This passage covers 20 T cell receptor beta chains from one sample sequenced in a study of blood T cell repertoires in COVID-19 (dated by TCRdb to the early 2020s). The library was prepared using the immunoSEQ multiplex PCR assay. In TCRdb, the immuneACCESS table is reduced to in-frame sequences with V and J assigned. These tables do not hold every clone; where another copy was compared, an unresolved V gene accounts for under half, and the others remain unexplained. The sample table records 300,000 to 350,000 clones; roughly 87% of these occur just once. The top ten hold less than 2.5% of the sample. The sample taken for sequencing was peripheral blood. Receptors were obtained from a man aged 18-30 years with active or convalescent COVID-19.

Here the CDR3 DNA reads TGCAGCGCCGGGACTAGCGGGGTCAATGAGCAGTTCTTC. It codes for CSAGTSGVNEQFF. V and J are TRBV29-1 and TRBJ2-1, with TRBD2 matching over 13 bases. J was trimmed by 6 bases and V by 7 bases; bases with no gene match: 3. Germline loops: CDR1 SQVTM, CDR2 ANQGSEA. The CDR3 totals 13 residues.

The CDR3 spells CASSQRTSADQETQYF. In DNA form, the CDR3 reads TGTGCCAGCAGCCAACGGACTAGTGCCGATCAAGAGACCCAGTACTTC. The gene calls are TRBV11-2 and TRBJ2-5; TRBD2 aligns across 7 bases. V shed 5 bases and J 2 bases; nucleotides not matched to a gene: 11. The CDR3 consists of 16 residues. Germline V gene lookup returns CDR1 SGHAT and CDR2 FQNNGV.

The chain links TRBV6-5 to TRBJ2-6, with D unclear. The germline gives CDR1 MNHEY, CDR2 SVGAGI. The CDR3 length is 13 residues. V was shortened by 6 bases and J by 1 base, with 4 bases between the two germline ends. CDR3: CASSQSGANVLTF. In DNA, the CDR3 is TGTGCCAGCAGCCAATCTGGGGCCAACGTCCTGACTTTC.

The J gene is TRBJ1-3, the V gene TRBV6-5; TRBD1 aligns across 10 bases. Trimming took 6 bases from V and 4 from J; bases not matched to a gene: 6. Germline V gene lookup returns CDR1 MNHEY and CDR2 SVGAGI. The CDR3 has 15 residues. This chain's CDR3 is CASSPDRGPGNTIYF. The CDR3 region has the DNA TGTGCCAGCAGCCCCGACAGGGGGCCCGGAAACACCATATATTTT.

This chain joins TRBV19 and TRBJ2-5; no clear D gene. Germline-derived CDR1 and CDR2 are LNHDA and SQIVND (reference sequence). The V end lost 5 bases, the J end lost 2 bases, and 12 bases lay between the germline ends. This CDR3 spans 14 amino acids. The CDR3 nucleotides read TGTGCCAGTAGTCCCCCGGAGCTTCAAGAGACCCAGTACTTC. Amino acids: CASSPPELQETQYF.

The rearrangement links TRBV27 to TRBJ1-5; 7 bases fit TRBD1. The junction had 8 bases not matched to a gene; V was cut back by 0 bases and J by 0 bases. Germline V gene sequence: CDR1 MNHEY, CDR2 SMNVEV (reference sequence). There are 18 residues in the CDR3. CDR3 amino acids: CASSLSVPGTVSNQPQHF. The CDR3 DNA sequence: TGTGCCAGCAGTTTATCCGTACCCGGGACAGTTAGCAATCAGCCCCAGCATTTT.

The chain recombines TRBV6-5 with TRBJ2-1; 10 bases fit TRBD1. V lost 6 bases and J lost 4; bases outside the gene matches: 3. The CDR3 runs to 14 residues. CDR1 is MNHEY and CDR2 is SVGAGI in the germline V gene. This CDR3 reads CASRGTGEYNEQFF. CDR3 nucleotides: TGTGCCAGCAGGGGGACAGGGGAGTACAATGAGCAGTTCTTC.

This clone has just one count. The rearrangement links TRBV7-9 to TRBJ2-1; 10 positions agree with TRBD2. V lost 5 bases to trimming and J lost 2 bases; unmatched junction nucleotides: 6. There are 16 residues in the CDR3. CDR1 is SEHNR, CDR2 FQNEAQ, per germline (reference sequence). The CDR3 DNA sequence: TGTGCCAGCAGCCGAGCGGGAGGGCCCGCCTACAATGAGCAGTTCTTC. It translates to CASSRAGGPAYNEQFF.

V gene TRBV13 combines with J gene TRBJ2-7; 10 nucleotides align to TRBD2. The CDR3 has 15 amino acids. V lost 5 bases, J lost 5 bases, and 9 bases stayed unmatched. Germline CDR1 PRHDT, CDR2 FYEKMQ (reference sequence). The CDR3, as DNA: TGTGCCAGCAGCCCCGGACTAGCGGCGTCCAACGAGCAGTACTTC. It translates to CASSPGLAASNEQYF.

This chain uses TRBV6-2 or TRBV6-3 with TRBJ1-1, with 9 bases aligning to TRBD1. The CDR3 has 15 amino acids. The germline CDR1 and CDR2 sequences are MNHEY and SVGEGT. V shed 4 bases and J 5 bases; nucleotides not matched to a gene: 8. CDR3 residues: CASSFTGGRGTEAFF. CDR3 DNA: TGTGCCAGCAGTTTCACAGGGGGCAGGGGGACTGAAGCTTTCTTT.

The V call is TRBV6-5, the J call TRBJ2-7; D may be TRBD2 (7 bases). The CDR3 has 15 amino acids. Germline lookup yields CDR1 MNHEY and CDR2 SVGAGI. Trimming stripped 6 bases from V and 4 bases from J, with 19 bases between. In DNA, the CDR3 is TGTGCCAGCAGGTCCCTGAGGGGGGGCTTATACGAGCAGTACTTC. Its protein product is CASRSLRGGLYEQYF.

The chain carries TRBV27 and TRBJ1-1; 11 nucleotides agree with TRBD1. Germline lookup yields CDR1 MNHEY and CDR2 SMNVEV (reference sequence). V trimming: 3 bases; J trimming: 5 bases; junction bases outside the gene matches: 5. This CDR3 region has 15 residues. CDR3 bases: TGTGCCAGCAGTTTTGGGACAGGGGGGGGAACTGAAGCTTTCTTT. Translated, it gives CASSFGTGGGTEAFF.

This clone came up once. The CDR3 is CASMPGPYTNYGYTF. CDR3 sequence (DNA): TGTGCCAGTATGCCAGGGCCGTATACTAACTATGGCTACACCTTC. The V gene is TRBV19, the J gene TRBJ1-2; D is perhaps TRBD1 (5 bases). The V and J ends lost 7 bases and 0 bases respectively, with 15 bases between them. CDR1 and CDR2 from the germline V gene are LNHDA and SQIVND (reference sequence). This CDR3 contains 15 residues.

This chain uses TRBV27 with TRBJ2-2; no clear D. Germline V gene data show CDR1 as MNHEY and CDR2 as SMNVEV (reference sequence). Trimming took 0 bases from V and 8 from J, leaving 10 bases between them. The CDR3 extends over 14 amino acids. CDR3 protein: CASSLSRMAGELFF. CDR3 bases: TGTGCCAGCAGTTTATCAAGAATGGCTGGGGAGCTGTTTTTT.

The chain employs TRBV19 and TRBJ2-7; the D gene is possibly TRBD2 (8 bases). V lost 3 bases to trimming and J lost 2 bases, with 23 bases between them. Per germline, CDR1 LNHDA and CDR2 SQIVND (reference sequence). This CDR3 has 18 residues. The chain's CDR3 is CASSIKQGTAGATYEQYF. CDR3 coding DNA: TGTGCCAGTAGTATCAAACAGGGGACAGCGGGAGCAACCTACGAGCAGTACTTC.

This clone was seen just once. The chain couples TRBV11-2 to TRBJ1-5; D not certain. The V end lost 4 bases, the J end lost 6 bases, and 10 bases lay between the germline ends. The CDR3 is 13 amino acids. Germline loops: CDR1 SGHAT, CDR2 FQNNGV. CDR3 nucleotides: TGTGCCAGCAGCTCCTCAGATTTTCAGCCCCAGCATTTT. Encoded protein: CASSSSDFQPQHF.

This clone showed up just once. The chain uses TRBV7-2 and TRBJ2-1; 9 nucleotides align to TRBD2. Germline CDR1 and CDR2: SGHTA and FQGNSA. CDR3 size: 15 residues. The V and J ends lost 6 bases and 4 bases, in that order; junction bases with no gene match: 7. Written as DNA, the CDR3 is TGTGCCAGCAGTGTTGGGACTAGCTTGTACAATGAGCAGTTCTTC. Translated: CASSVGTSLYNEQFF. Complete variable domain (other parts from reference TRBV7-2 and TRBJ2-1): GAGVSQSPSNKVTEKGKDVELRCDPISGHTALYWYRQSLGQGLEFLIYFQGNSAPDKSGLPSDRFSAERTGGSVSTLTIQRTQQEDSAVYLCASSVGTSLYNEQFFGPGTRLTVL.

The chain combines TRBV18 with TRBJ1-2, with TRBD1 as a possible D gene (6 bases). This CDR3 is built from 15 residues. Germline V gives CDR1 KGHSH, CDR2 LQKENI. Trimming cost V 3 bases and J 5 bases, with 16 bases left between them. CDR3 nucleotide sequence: TGTGCCAGCTCACCTGATCAAACAGGGATTTATGGCTACACCTTC. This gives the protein CASSPDQTGIYGYTF. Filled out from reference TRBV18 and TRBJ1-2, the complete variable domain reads NAGVMQNPRHLVRRRGQEARLRCSPMKGHSHVYWYRQLPEEGLKFMVYLQKENIIDESGMPKERFSAEFPKEGPSILRIQQVVRGDSAAYFCASSPDQTGIYGYTFGSGTRLTVV.

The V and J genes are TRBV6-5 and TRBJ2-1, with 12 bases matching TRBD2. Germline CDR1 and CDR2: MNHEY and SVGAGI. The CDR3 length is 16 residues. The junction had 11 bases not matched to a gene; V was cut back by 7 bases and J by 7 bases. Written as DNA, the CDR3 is TGTGCCAGCACCTACTCTCTAGCGGGAGGGGAGAATGAGCAGTTCTTC. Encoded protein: CASTYSLAGGENEQFF.

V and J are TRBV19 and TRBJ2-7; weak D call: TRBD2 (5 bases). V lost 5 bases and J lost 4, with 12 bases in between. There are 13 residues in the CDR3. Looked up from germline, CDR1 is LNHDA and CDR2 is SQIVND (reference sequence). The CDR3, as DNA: TGTGCCAGTAGTGGAGGAATTGCTTACGAGCAGTACTTC. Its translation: CASSGGIAYEQYF.